The clone carrying this TCR beta chain was counted ten times or more. The CDR3 is 15 amino acids. CDR1 and CDR2 from the germline V gene are KGHSH and LQKENI. Unmatched junction bases numbered 1, after V lost 3 bases and J lost 0 bases. This entry belongs to a study of blood T cell repertoires in COVID-19. Study-level background: Some COVID-19 samples were acute and others convalescent; all came from the United States, Italy and Spain. T cells, B-cell-depleted T cells, or PBMCs provided the cDNA or gDNA that served as material.

Authors' processing steps: Estimates of nucleated cell counts were drawn from the amplification of reference gene primers. Assay used: immunoSEQ multiplex PCR; TCRdb lists only in-frame clones, some missing. The V and J calls and clone size were taken over from that table, and D and trimming were inferred from the DNA. The sample contains over 300,000 clones, around 90% of which appear only once. This receptor was identified in a man aged 40-49 years with acute or convalescent COVID-19. The V call is TRBV18, the J call TRBJ1-5, with TRBD1 matching 8 bases. Specimen: peripheral blood. The chain's CDR3 is CASSPDRVSNQPQHF. DNA of the CDR3: TGTGCCAGCTCACCGGACAGGGTTAGCAATCAGCCCCAGCATTTT. The complete variable domain, with remaining parts taken from reference TRBV18 and TRBJ1-5, reads NAGVMQNPRHLVRRRGQEARLRCSPMKGHSHVYWYRQLPEEGLKFMVYLQKENIIDESGMPKERFSAEFPKEGPSILRIQQVVRGDSAAYFCASSPDRVSNQPQHFGDGTRLSIL.